This TCR beta chain comes out of a study of cytomegalovirus exposure and HLA in healthy donors. Study-level points and caveats: The classifier reportedly diagnosed cytomegalovirus status with high sensitivity and specificity.

The CDR3 spans 17 residues. After removal of 0 bases from V and 1 base from J, the junction contained 3 bases not matched to a gene. The germline CDR1 and CDR2 sequences are MGHRA and YSYEKL. This clone was observed a few times. Its antigen is as yet unknown. Use of 60 Vbeta and 13 Jbeta primers characterized the PCR. Sequencing used immunoSEQ multiplex PCR; TCRdb keeps in-frame clones, though not all of them. The table records 55,000 to 70,000 clones, 75% to 85% of them present only once. The sequencing input was PBMCs. V and J are TRBV4-1 and TRBJ2-3; 11 bases agree with TRBD2. This TCR was recovered from a woman between 40 and 50 years old in good health and CMV-seronegative. In nucleotides, the CDR3 is TGCGCCAGCAGCCAAGAATCGGGACTAGCGGGCACAGATACGCAGTATTTT. Protein product: CASSQESGLAGTDTQYF.